Listed here is a single T cell receptor beta chain. Recruited during active infection, patients (from Seattle) were subsequently followed longitudinally. Profiling relied on immunoSEQ multiplex PCR, and the TCRdb table lists in-frame clones only, not all of them. The sample holds about 180,000 clones, over 65% seen once. This sample is part of a study of blood T cell repertoires in COVID-19. Turning to the study itself: COVID-19 samples from acute and convalescent phases originated in the United States, Italy and Spain. T cells, B-cell-depleted T cells, or PBMCs provided the cDNA or gDNA that served as material.

Germline trimming cut 5 bases from V and 5 bases from J; bases unmatched to any gene: 9. The germline CDR1 and CDR2 sequences are LNHDA and SQIVND (reference sequence). The CDR3 is 15 amino acids. The sequencing sample was made of peripheral blood. This chain joins TRBV19 and TRBJ2-5; 9 nucleotides align to TRBD1. The clonotype comes from a person aged 70 to 85 with COVID-19, enrolled during active disease. CDR3 DNA sequence: TGTGCCAGTAGTGAACAGGGGGCAAAAGGGGAGACCCAGTACTTC. Translating it yields CASSEQGAKGETQYF. Together with reference TRBV19 and TRBJ2-5, the CDR3 gives the full variable domain: DGGITQSPKYLFRKEGQNVTLSCEQNLNHDAMYWYRQDPGQGLRLIYYSQIVNDFQKGDIAEGYSVSREKKESFPLTVTSAQKNPTAFYLCASSEQGAKGETQYFGPGTRLLVL.